This TCR beta chain is drawn from a study of shared clonotypes between healthy human individuals (dated by TCRdb to 2018 to 2021). Study-wide context: A few men and two women, aged 18 to 49 years, made up the cohort. For each donor, CD4 naive and CD4 memory were each given three plates, CD8 naive was given two plates, and CD8 memory was given one plate. To increase sequencing depth and limit assay-specific biases, TCR repertoire library preparation and sequencing were carried out by different laboratories using diverse techniques. Leukapheresis yielded between about 0.9 and 8.9 billion PBMCs per donor. To estimate repertoire size and how much clonotypes are shared between individuals, the study performed deep sequencing of blood TCR repertoires from five healthy adults.

To note about this clone: Its target antigen remains unknown. No base quality values were provided; no much bigger clone lies one nucleotide off.

Healthy HIV-negative adults with no recently reported acute infections or vaccinations were included as donors. All donors were Caucasian adults living in Nashville, Tennessee, USA. CD4+ T cells were enriched by magnetic negative selection, after which naive cells were positively selected on CD45RA and the negative fraction was taken as the memory subset. Blood was obtained by leukapheresis, after which PBMCs were separated by Ficoll-Histopaque density gradient centrifugation and cryopreserved in liquid nitrogen vapor phase. Analytical flow cytometry was used to check the purity and quantity of each magnetically sorted T cell population. Genomic DNA was isolated from each sorted fraction and quantified by UV absorbance on a Nanodrop 2000c. Using the deep immunoSEQ assay, multiplex PCR amplified TCR CDR3 regions from genomic DNA. For each cell subset, the extracted genomic DNA was distributed evenly across all wells of several immunoSEQ 96-well plates, and each plate served as one replicate. For sorted subsets, each replicate PCR was loaded with approximately 0.2 ug genomic DNA, equivalent to roughly 30,000 T cell genomes. The purified libraries were quantified using a Qubit 3.0 fluorometer, sized with a Bioanalyzer 2100, and then quantified again using the KAPA Library Quantification kit. Every immunoSEQ 96-well plate was sequenced on a dedicated single-read 150-cycle Illumina NextSeq 550 flow cell. In the paper's pipeline: Because the immunoSEQ output held only junctional sequences and lacked quality scores, the filtering could not match the filtering applied to full-length reads. To assign V/J genes and CDR3, sequences were annotated against IMGT germline references using PyIR, a Python wrapper for IgBLAST v1.9. Any read was removed if the V/J assignment was weak (E-value above 1e-6), the CDR3 was missing, or the read contained stop codons, out-of-frame junctions, or ambiguous translated residues. A V3J clonotype was defined by an identical inferred V gene, J gene, and CDR3 amino acid sequence. Percentage overlap between repertoires was computed as shared unique clonotypes divided by the size of the smaller repertoire. Repertoire richness was assessed with RTK rarefaction, the Chao1 estimator, and Recon v2.1 estimates of unobserved clonotypes. Generation probabilities for all TCRbeta clonotypes obtained by the gDNA method from a few donors were computed using OLGA. TCRdb obtained this table from immuneACCESS and retained in-frame rearrangements with V and J assigned. These tables miss some clones; where compared with another copy, unresolved V genes account for less than half of the shortfall, and the remainder is unexplained. V, J and clone size reflect that table, while D and trimming were determined from the DNA. For this sample the table gives about 1.1 million clones, of which about 80% were detected only once. Under 0.8% of the sample is in the top ten clones.

Taken from the germline V gene, the CDR1 and CDR2 loops are LGHNA and YSLEER. Germline trimming: 4 bases from V, 3 bases from J; junction bases outside gene matches: 13. The CDR3 covers 18 residues, taking in both the cysteine and the phenylalanine. Only the CDR3 region is kept as DNA, spanning 54 bases read in frame from base 1. Study-wide findings and limitations: Naive subsets generally had larger estimated clonotype richness than memory subsets. Sampling was limited to blood, and TCR repertoires in tissue likely differ from TCR repertoires in blood. Across four donors, around 5.4% of naive CD4, roughly 3.5% of naive CD8, roughly 2.2% of memory CD4, and around 0.4% of memory CD8 clonotypes were shared. The genetic and exposure-history diversity represented was limited by the small number of donors. Incomplete sequencing was indicated by rarefaction of sorted-subset datasets, despite the large sequencing depth. Pairwise subsampling indicated that sequencing depth was expected to affect the degree of clonotype sharing among donors. Compared with non-shared clonotypes, the clonotypes found in all four sorted-subset donors had higher generation probabilities.

Recombination connected TRBV4-3 to TRBJ1-4, with 8 middle bases fitting TRBD1. The sequenced material came from memory CD4+ T cells from PBMCs. Sample cell subset or site, as interpreted from the label and publication: CD45RA-negative fraction. The sequence came from a man younger than 35 in good health. Some clones in this sample may be carry-over from other donors' samples. The nucleotide sequence reads TGCGCCAGCAGCCGAGGATTATCAGGGGGCTGGTCTAATGAAAAACTGTTTTTT. Its protein is CASSRGLSGGWSNEKLFF.